The next 26 T cell receptor beta chains were all read from a single sample in a study of post-analysis software for immune sequencing data. Study conclusions and caveats: Included in a set of four or five TRBV segments more frequent in patients than controls were TRBV5-6, TRBV5-1 and TRBV20-1.

No antigen has been assigned to these receptors. Unique molecular identifiers featured in each of the TCR beta cDNA libraries. TCRdb redid the calling of the PCR reads with MiXCR, one entry per CDR3 protein. This sample has a few hundred thousand distinct CDR3 sequences, with roughly 40% found just once. The specimen sequenced was blood. These receptor sequences come from a girl aged 2-15 years with multiple sclerosis.

This clonotype has only a few counts. The genes are TRBV4-3 and TRBJ2-3; TRBD2 matches at 8 bases. The CDR3 runs to 17 residues. The junction had 9 bases not matched to a gene; V was cut back by 0 bases and J by 4 bases. Germline V CDR1 and CDR2: LGHNA, YSLEER. CDR3 nucleotides: TGCGCCAGCAGCCAAGATCCGAGCGGGAGCTTTCCAGATACGCAGTATTTT. Amino acids: CASSQDPSGSFPDTQYF.

The rearrangement joins TRBV27 to TRBJ1-6, with no clear D. Germline CDR1 reads MNHEY; CDR2 reads SMNVEV (reference sequence). The V gene lost 5 bases and the J gene lost 0 bases, with 14 bases spanning the gap. The length of the CDR3 is 17 residues. The CDR3 is CASSLYWESSYNSPLHF. Written as DNA, the CDR3 is TGTGCCAGCAGTCTGTATTGGGAAAGCTCCTATAATTCACCCCTCCACTTT.

The chain recombines TRBV29-1 with TRBJ2-1; possible D gene TRBD1, 5 bases. Germline V CDR1 and CDR2: SQVTM, ANQGSEA. V dropped 0 bases and J dropped 10 bases, with 22 bases sitting between them. There are 16 residues in the CDR3. Written as DNA, the CDR3 is TGCAGCGTTGAAGATTTGGGGCAAACCGGGCGCGTGGAGCAGTTCTTC. It encodes CSVEDLGQTGRVEQFF.

This clonotype was recorded at least ten times. The chain uses TRBV29-1 and TRBJ1-1; no definite D call. CDR1 is SQVTM and CDR2 is ANQGSEA in the germline V gene. There are 11 residues in the CDR3. Trimming cost V 7 bases and J 2 bases, with 8 bases left between them. CDR3 nucleotides: TGCAGCGCTATAGGAAACACTGAAGCTTTCTTT. Translated, it gives CSAIGNTEAFF.

The chain uses TRBV29-1 and TRBJ2-1; 10 bases agree with TRBD2. This CDR3 region has 12 residues. Germline V gives CDR1 SQVTM, CDR2 ANQGSEA. The V and J ends lost 5 bases and 8 bases, in that order; junction bases with no gene match: 3. CDR3 sequence: CSVRLAGYEQFF. CDR3 DNA: TGCAGCGTTCGACTAGCGGGCTATGAGCAGTTCTTC.

In this sample, this clonotype turned up many times. The chain carries TRBV29-1 and TRBJ2-3; D is ambiguous. Germline CDR1 and CDR2: SQVTM and ANQGSEA. There are 11 residues in the CDR3. The ends were cut back, 7 bases at V and 2 bases at J, with 7 bases in the middle. The chain's CDR3 is CSGSSTDTQYF. CDR3 bases: TGCAGCGGTAGTTCCACAGATACGCAGTATTTT.

This clonotype was counted a few times. The chain employs TRBV20-1 and TRBJ2-7; D remains ambiguous. The CDR3 extends over 13 amino acids. V dropped 6 bases and J dropped 4 bases, with 16 bases sitting between them. Germline CDR1 and CDR2: DFQATT and SNEGSKA (reference sequence). The chain's CDR3 is CSARNYLGYEQYF. CDR3 nucleotides: TGCAGTGCCCGGAACTATTTGGGATACGAGCAGTACTTC.

This clonotype was detected only a few times. The rearrangement links TRBV6-5 to TRBJ1-4, with 9 bases lining up with TRBD1. V gave up 0 bases and J gave up 5 bases; unmatched junction bases: 10. Germline V gene data show CDR1 as MNHEY and CDR2 as SVGAGI. This CDR3 is built from 18 residues. The CDR3 sequence is CASSYSTPGQGRNEKLFF. In DNA form, the CDR3 reads TGTGCCAGCAGTTACTCGACCCCCGGACAGGGGCGAAATGAAAAACTGTTTTTT.

The chain joins TRBV5-1 to TRBJ2-4, with 8 bases fitting TRBD2. This CDR3 contains 15 residues. Germline trimming cut 3 bases from V and 7 bases from J; bases unmatched to any gene: 9. The germline gives CDR1 SGHRS, CDR2 YFSETQ. Here the CDR3 DNA reads TGCGCCAGCAGCTCAAGCGGGAGTTGGTTGAACATTCAGTACTTC. It specifies CASSSSGSWLNIQYF.

This clonotype was found a few times. The chain links TRBV27 to TRBJ2-7; D is possibly TRBD1 (6 bases). The V and J ends lost 6 bases and 6 bases respectively, with 18 bases between them. The CDR3 extends over 14 amino acids. Germline loops: CDR1 MNHEY, CDR2 SMNVEV (reference sequence). The CDR3 loop reads CASSHGNRVSEQYF. CDR3 sequence (DNA): TGTGCCAGCAGCCACGGAAACAGGGTCAGCGAGCAGTACTTC.

The chain joins TRBV5-1 to TRBJ2-1; the D is unclear. This CDR3 is built from 15 residues. The V gene lost 4 bases and the J gene lost 10 bases, with 21 bases spanning the gap. Per germline, CDR1 SGHRS and CDR2 YFSETQ. The CDR3 DNA reads TGCGCCAGCAGCGTTTTAGCTTTCGTGGTGGACGAGCAGTTCTTC. Translation: CASSVLAFVVDEQFF.

CDR3 DNA sequence: TGTGCCAGCAGGGGACAGGGTGGTCAAGAGACCCAGTACTTC. This sequence encodes CASRGQGGQETQYF. This sequence joins TRBV12-3 or TRBV12-4 and TRBJ2-5, with 9 positions matching TRBD1. There are 14 residues in the CDR3. V was pared by 6 bases and J by 2 bases, with 4 bases of the junction left unmatched.

This sequence joins TRBV20-1 and TRBJ2-5; D is undetermined. This CDR3 region has 16 residues. Germline V gene sequence: CDR1 DFQATT, CDR2 SNEGSKA (reference sequence). With 0 bases removed from V and 3 bases from J, the gap between germline ends came to 17 bases. The DNA of the CDR3 is TGCAGTGCTAGAGATGAGTCCCCCCTCTTAAAAGAGACCCAGTACTTC. This gives the protein CSARDESPLLKETQYF.

The genes are TRBV5-1 and TRBJ1-1, with no clear D. Trimming cost V 0 bases and J 4 bases, with 16 bases left between them. Germline lookup yields CDR1 SGHRS and CDR2 YFSETQ. CDR3 length: 16 amino acids. CDR3 DNA sequence: TGCGCCAGCAGCTTGGGCGGGGTAATGTTGGGCACTGAAGCTTTCTTT. Translated: CASSLGGVMLGTEAFF. Full variable domain (remainder filled in from reference TRBV5-1 and TRBJ1-1): KAGVTQTPRYLIKTRGQQVTLSCSPISGHRSVSWYQQTPGQGLQFLFEYFSETQRNKGNFPGRFSGRQFSNSRSEMNVSTLELGDSALYLCASSLGGVMLGTEAFFGQGTRLTVV.

This clonotype came up a few times. In nucleotides, the CDR3 is TGTGCCAGCAGTTATTATGTGGGCAGCTTACAAGAGACCCAGTACTTC. It yields the protein CASSYYVGSLQETQYF. The gene calls are TRBV6-6 and TRBJ2-5; D is unclear. The length of the CDR3 is 16 residues. The germline V gene encodes CDR1 MNHNY and CDR2 SVGAGI (reference sequence). The V end was cut by 3 bases, the J end by 2 bases, with 16 bases between.

This clonotype was counted between two and nine times. The CDR3 reads CASSPLGSSYNEQFF. The CDR3 DNA sequence: TGCGCCAGCAGCCCCCTAGGGAGCTCCTACAATGAGCAGTTCTTC. The V call is TRBV5-1, the J call TRBJ2-1; weak D call: TRBD2 (5 bases). CDR3 length equals 15 residues. V lost 4 bases and J 0 bases, leaving 11 bases between the germline ends. CDR1 is SGHRS and CDR2 is YFSETQ in the germline V gene.

The V and J genes are TRBV3-1 and TRBJ1-1, with D perhaps matching TRBD1 (5 bases). Germline V gene lookup returns CDR1 LGHDT and CDR2 YNNKEL (reference sequence). This CDR3 region has 14 residues. V was trimmed by 1 base and J by 1 base, leaving 7 bases between them. The CDR3 bases are TGTGCCAGCAGCCAAGTTGACAGGAACACTGAAGCTTTCTTT. This encodes CASSQVDRNTEAFF.

This clonotype turned up a few times. CDR3 nucleotides: TGTGCCATCGCACTGTGGGGGACAGGAAGCGGGAGGGCCTCCTACAATGAGCAGTTCTTC. Residues: CAIALWGTGSGRASYNEQFF. V and J are TRBV6-2 or TRBV6-3 and TRBJ2-1, with TRBD2 matching 10 bases. V was pared by 10 bases and J by 0 bases, with 21 bases of the junction left unmatched. Germline values: CDR1 MNHEY, CDR2 SVGEGT. CDR3 length: 20 residues.

The chain is built from TRBV12-3 or TRBV12-4 and TRBJ1-2; weak D call: TRBD1 (6 bases). There are 12 residues in the CDR3. The germline V and J ends were trimmed by 6 bases and 4 bases, with 9 bases remaining between them. CDR3 region: CASSQQGYGYTF. The CDR3, as DNA: TGTGCCAGCAGCCAACAGGGCTATGGCTACACCTTC.

This clonotype was seen only once. This CDR3 is CASSFLEKGYNEQFF. The CDR3, as DNA: TGTGCCAGCAGTTTTCTGGAGAAGGGCTACAATGAGCAGTTCTTC. J is TRBJ2-1 and V is TRBV28, with D unresolved. With 3 bases removed from V and 3 bases from J, the gap between germline ends came to 12 bases. CDR3 length: 15 residues. Germline values: CDR1 MDHEN, CDR2 SYDVKM.

The chain links TRBV29-1 to TRBJ1-2; D gene ambiguous. V was cut by 7 bases and J by 3 bases, with 6 bases left in between. The germline CDR1 and CDR2 sequences are SQVTM and ANQGSEA. This CDR3 has 10 residues. The CDR3: CSGWDYGYTF. In DNA form, the CDR3 reads TGCAGCGGCTGGGACTATGGCTACACCTTC.

This chain uses TRBV7-9 with TRBJ2-5, with 7 positions matching TRBD1. Near its end, the DNA agrees better with TRBJ2-7, so the J call may be wrong. This CDR3 spans 16 amino acids. Germline lookup yields CDR1 SEHNR and CDR2 FQNEAQ (reference sequence). Written as DNA, the CDR3 is TGTGCCAGCAGCTTAGTCAAGGGACAGATCCGGGACGAGCAGTACTTC. This gives the protein CASSLVKGQIRDEQYF.

V is TRBV12-3 or TRBV12-4 and J is TRBJ2-3; 8 bases fit TRBD2. V lost 2 bases to trimming and J lost 4 bases; unmatched junction nucleotides: 5. The CDR3 is 15 amino acids. The DNA for the CDR3 is TGTGCCAGCAGTTTATTTAGCGGGATTGCAGATACGCAGTATTTT. As protein: CASSLFSGIADTQYF.

The rearrangement uses TRBV4-2 and TRBJ2-3; weak D call: TRBD1 (6 bases). The V gene's germline CDR1 is LGHNA and CDR2 YNFKEQ. The CDR3 is made up of 15 amino acids. V dropped 5 bases and J dropped 3 bases, with 15 bases sitting between them. The CDR3 region is CASSTQTGSTDTQYF. The CDR3, as DNA: TGTGCCAGCAGCACCCAGACAGGTTCAACAGATACGCAGTATTTT.

V is TRBV9 and J is TRBJ2-1; 7 bases match TRBD2. Germline trimming cut 2 bases from V and 2 bases from J; bases unmatched to any gene: 7. The germline CDR1 and CDR2 sequences are SGDLS and YYNGEE. This CDR3 contains 16 residues. The DNA for the CDR3 is TGTGCCAGCAGCGTCGGGACTACCGATACCTACAATGAGCAGTTCTTC. Its protein is CASSVGTTDTYNEQFF.

This clonotype was detected once. This chain connects TRBV7-2 to TRBJ1-5; D is undetermined. The CDR3 contains 17 residues. Per the germline V gene, CDR1 is SGHTA and CDR2 is FQGNSA. Between the trimmed V and J ends, which lost 3 bases and 2 bases, there was a span of 17 bases. The CDR3 sequence: CASSLGSGGRGNQPQHF. The DNA of the CDR3 is TGTGCCAGCAGCTTGGGCAGTGGTGGAAGGGGCAATCAGCCCCAGCATTTT.